This T cell receptor beta chain was identified in a study of radiotherapy plus CTLA-4 blockade in lung cancer. About the study: Of the patients, more than 15% showed objective responses and roughly 34% attained disease control.

As regards this clone: What it binds is not known.

Ipilimumab CTLA-4 blockade and focal radiation were given to patients with chemo-refractory metastatic non-small-cell lung cancer. There are 15 residues in the CDR3. Germline lookup yields CDR1 LNHNV and CDR2 YYDKDF (reference sequence). V shed 3 bases and J shed 5 bases, with 15 bases lying between them. Measured with immunoSEQ multiplex PCR; TCRdb has only the in-frame clones, and not every one. This sample has tens of thousands of clones, with around 85% found just once. Points from the study as a whole: TCR clones from tumors expanded in blood after radiotherapy plus ipilimumab. Reported findings show early blood T cell clone dynamics, with interferon-beta, best predicted response.

The sequence derives from a human donor with non-small cell lung cancer who had a complete response to radiotherapy plus ipilimumab. V is TRBV15 and J is TRBJ2-3, with D possibly TRBD1 on 6 matching bases. Sequencing was performed on peripheral blood, taken from a patient treated with radiotherapy plus ipilimumab. The CDR3 DNA is TGTGCCACCAGCAGGGGGGCAGGGGAAGGAGATACGCAGTATTTT. Amino acids: CATSRGAGEGDTQYF.